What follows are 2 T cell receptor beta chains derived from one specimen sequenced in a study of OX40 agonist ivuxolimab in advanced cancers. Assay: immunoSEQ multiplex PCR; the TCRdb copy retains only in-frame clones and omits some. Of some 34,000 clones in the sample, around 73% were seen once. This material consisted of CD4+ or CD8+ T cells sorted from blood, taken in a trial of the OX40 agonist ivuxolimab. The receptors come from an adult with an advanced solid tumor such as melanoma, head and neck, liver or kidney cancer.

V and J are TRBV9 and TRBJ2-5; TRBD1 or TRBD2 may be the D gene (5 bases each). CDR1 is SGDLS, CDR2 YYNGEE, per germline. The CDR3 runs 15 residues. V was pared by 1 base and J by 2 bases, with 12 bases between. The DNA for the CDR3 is TGTGCCAGCAGCGTATCAGGGACCCGACAAGAGACCCAGTACTTC. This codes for CASSVSGTRQETQYF.

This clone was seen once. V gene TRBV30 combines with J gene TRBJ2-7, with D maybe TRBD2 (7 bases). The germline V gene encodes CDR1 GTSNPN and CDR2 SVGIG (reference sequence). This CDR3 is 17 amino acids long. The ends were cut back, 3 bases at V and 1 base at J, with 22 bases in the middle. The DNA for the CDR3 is TGTGCCTGGAGCACCGCCACGGGGGGCAGGCTTTCCTACGAGCAGTACTTC. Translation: CAWSTATGGRLSYEQYF.